This T cell receptor beta chain was sequenced in a study of shared clonotypes between healthy human individuals (dated by TCRdb to about 2020). Background for the entire study: The cohort comprised a couple of women and a few men aged 18 to 49 years. For each donor, CD4 naive and CD4 memory were each run on three plates, CD8 naive on two plates, and CD8 memory on one plate. Libraries were prepared and TCR repertoires were sequenced by different laboratories using diverse techniques, in order to increase sequencing depth and limit assay-specific biases. Between about 0.9 and 10 billion PBMCs per donor were obtained by leukapheresis. The study deeply sequenced blood TCR repertoires of several healthy adults to estimate repertoire size and the extent of clonotype sharing between individuals. The paper's findings and limits, for the study overall: Pairwise subsampling led to the expectation that sequencing depth would affect the degree of clonotype sharing among donors. Only blood was sampled, and tissue TCR repertoires likely differ from those in blood. Compared with non-shared clonotypes, clonotypes shared by all four sorted-subset donors had higher generation probabilities. Across four donors, approximately 4.6% of naive CD4, around 3.3% of naive CD8, approximately 2.5% of memory CD4, and 0.3% to 0.45% of memory CD8 clonotypes were shared. Because the study included only a small number of donors, the genetic and exposure-history diversity represented was limited. Naive subsets generally had larger estimated clonotype richness than memory subsets did. Even with the large sequencing depth, rarefaction of the sorted-subset datasets indicated that sequencing was incomplete.

For the CD8 naive samples, CD45RO-negative cells were positively selected for CCR7, yielding a CD45RA+CCR7+ population from which TemRA cells were excluded. Healthy HIV-negative adults with no recently reported acute infections or vaccinations were included as donors. Only Caucasian adults living in Nashville, Tennessee, USA were represented among the donors. Blood was collected by leukapheresis, and PBMCs were isolated by Ficoll-Histopaque density gradient centrifugation and then cryopreserved in liquid nitrogen vapor phase. Analytical flow cytometry was used to check the purity and quantity of each magnetically sorted T cell population. Genomic DNA was isolated from each sorted fraction and quantified by UV absorbance on a Nanodrop 2000c. Using the deep immunoSEQ assay, multiplex PCR amplified TCR CDR3 regions from genomic DNA. Extracted genomic DNA from each cell subset was spread evenly across all wells of several immunoSEQ 96-well plates, with each plate serving as a replicate. For sorted subsets, each replicate PCR was loaded with approximately 190 ng genomic DNA, equivalent to approximately 27,000 T cell genomes. Purified libraries were measured with a Qubit 3.0 fluorometer, size-checked on a Bioanalyzer 2100, and measured again with the KAPA Library Quantification kit. Each immunoSEQ 96-well plate was sequenced on its own single-read 150-cycle Illumina NextSeq 550 flow cell. The paper's data handling went like this. Because the immunoSEQ output held only junctional sequences and lacked quality scores, the filtering could not match the filtering applied to full-length reads. To assign V/J genes and CDR3, sequences were annotated against IMGT germline references using PyIR, a Python wrapper for IgBLAST v1.9. Reads with weak V/J assignments (E-value above 1e-6), missing CDR3, stop codons, out-of-frame junctions, or ambiguous translated residues were removed. A V3J clonotype was defined by an identical inferred V gene, J gene, and CDR3 amino acid sequence. The percentage overlap between two repertoires was calculated by dividing the number of shared unique clonotypes by the size of the smaller repertoire. Three approaches were used to assess repertoire richness: RTK rarefaction, the Chao1 estimator, and Recon v2.1 estimates of unobserved clonotypes. Generation probabilities for all TCRbeta clonotypes obtained by the gDNA method from a few donors were computed using OLGA. The table was pulled from immuneACCESS by TCRdb, which kept in-frame rearrangements only. Such tables lose some clones; where checked, under half of the loss comes from unresolved V genes, and the rest has no known cause. V, J and clone size are taken as reported in that table, and D and trimming were inferred from the DNA itself. In all, the sample holds around 1,900,000 clones, and about 93% of those were seen once. Together, the top ten hold around 1.7% of the sample.

This clone has only a few counts. Its specific antigen is unknown. The record has no base qualities; no much larger clone is one base away. The sample carries other DNA sequences with the same CDR3. Source material: naive CD8+ T cells from PBMCs. What this sample's cell subset or site label stands for: CD45RA+CCR7+. The sequence derives from a man younger than 35 in good health. Some clones in this sample may be carry-over from other donors' samples.

The CDR3 protein: CASSQLSRGTEAFF. The bases are TGTGCCAGCAGCCAACTCTCCAGGGGGACTGAAGCTTTCTTT. Recombination linked TRBV4-2 to TRBJ1-1; 7 bases in between match TRBD1. V is pruned by 2 bases and J by 5 bases, leaving 5 bases of the junction without a gene match. Based on the germline V gene, the CDR1 and CDR2 sequences are LGHNA and YNFKEQ. Measured from the cysteine to the phenylalanine, the CDR3 is 14 residues long. The entry retains the CDR3 DNA only, 42 bases that are in frame from base 1.